This T cell receptor (beta chain) was profiled in a study of CD8 T cells in Susac syndrome. Study results and caveats: As acknowledged by the study, its TCR sequencing and HLA analysis included a relatively small number of individuals.

Reverse transcription of roughly 0.45 to 1 ug RNA used random hexamers. TCRdb redid the calling of the immunoSEQ multiplex PCR reads with MiXCR, one entry per CDR3 protein. The sample contains around 300,000 distinct CDR3 sequences, about 89% of which appear only once. Trimming left V 0 bases short and J 7 bases short, with 12 bases between. This CDR3 has 13 amino acids. Germline V lookup: CDR1 DFQATT, CDR2 SNEGSKA (reference sequence). To note about this clonotype: What it binds is unknown.

CD8+ and CD4+ T cells taken from blood had their TCR beta sequenced. FACS was used to enrich TEMRA cells, whereas the CD8+ and CD4+ T cells were obtained by negative isolation. The chain joins TRBV20-1 to TRBJ1-1, with no clear D. The TCR was taken from a human donor with multiple sclerosis. The sample comprised CD8+ T cells from PBMCs. CDR3 protein: CSARDLGGNEAFF. In DNA form, the CDR3 reads TGCAGTGCTAGAGATCTCGGAGGAAATGAAGCTTTCTTT.